This is a list of T cell receptor beta chains from one sample in a study of blood T cell repertoires in COVID-19. Repertoires were generated with immunoSEQ multiplex PCR, while TCRdb's copy carries only in-frame clones and drops some. The sample lists about 220,000 clones, about 88% seen once, with about 10% in the top ten. Sample: peripheral blood. The receptors stem from a woman in her forties or fifties with COVID-19, enrolled during active disease. Both conserved end residues are part of each CDR3. Each record gives: CDR3 protein, V gene, D gene. D genes are given only for firm matches.

CASKAGGPKTGELFF	TRBV19	TRBD2
CASSQALAGGRAKNIQYF	TRBV3-1/TRBV3-2	TRBD2
CASSLIPGLVVYEQYF	TRBV7-9	TRBD2
CASSLGGPNNEQFF	TRBV5-1	-
CASSGDFPDTQYF	TRBV5-6	-
CASSSFSGNTIYF	TRBV7-2	-
CASGLDRGLAGQKNIQYF	TRBV12-5	TRBD2
CASSGLGQGTLLGYTF	TRBV6-1	TRBD1
CASSLAGGELFF	TRBV5-6	-
CASSEARLGGNYGYTF	TRBV2	-
CASSSDRGTNEAFF	TRBV5-4	TRBD1
CASSPRGQGSSSYNSPLHF	TRBV6-2/TRBV6-3	TRBD1
CASRNPSLAGDEQFF	TRBV19	-
CASSASTRGGKDTQYF	TRBV9	TRBD2
CASSLGVGTGEAFF	TRBV5-5	-
CASSDGRFTGVTF	TRBV10-1	-
CASRGQGRNEQFF	TRBV9	TRBD1
CASSFNGRLSGNTIYF	TRBV13	-
CASSEPLQGARFYGYTF	TRBV5-6	TRBD1
CASGPPGLAGGQSGVLF	TRBV12-5	TRBD2
CASSFRGSPLHF	TRBV27	-
CATRPGGGYTF	TRBV28	-
CASSERGPTGQYF	TRBV2	TRBD1
CASSFRLAGVGSWEQYF	TRBV5-1	TRBD2
CASSHPGKGTEAFF	TRBV5-6	-
CASSRGGRSTDTQYF	TRBV5-6	TRBD2
CASSPGTGTMNTEAFF	TRBV18	TRBD1
CASSTPGDRRNPDTQYF	TRBV7-3	-
CASPTGRGGYTF	TRBV2	TRBD1
CASSLVRSRTEAFF	TRBV11-3	-
CAIRTSGGGLTDTQYF	TRBV10-3	TRBD2
CASSPIRGSNQPQHF	TRBV7-2	-
CASSYRYNQPQHF	TRBV7-2	-
CASSWGGNTGELFF	TRBV28	TRBD2
CASNPQGAWNTEAFF	TRBV28	TRBD1
CASRQGWNTIYF	TRBV2	-
CATSDPGLAGVQETQYF	TRBV24-1	TRBD2
CASSHRGTGKGLGTDTQYF	TRBV14	TRBD1
CASSSAGLYTDTQYF	TRBV13	TRBD2
CASSTSTSGGFRYNEQFF	TRBV5-1	TRBD2
CASSEASGGPKHGYTF	TRBV6-1	-
CASSQDHRGRGTQYF	TRBV4-1	TRBD1
CASSPQQRGTGELFF	TRBV18	TRBD2
CASSLRSRQGRDGYTF	TRBV6-2/TRBV6-3	TRBD1
CASSQGGGSYNEQFF	TRBV4-1	TRBD2
CASSQDRTPLTYEQYF	TRBV4-1	-